The 14 T cell receptor beta chains given below trace back to one sample, sequenced in a study of technical replicates of blood from four donors. Some clones are missing from TCRdb's copy, which holds only in-frame ones; the method was immunoSEQ multiplex PCR. Of some 70,000 clones in the sample, roughly 90% were seen once. Sequencing input: PBMCs. The receptors were sampled from a human donor in good health. Some clones in this sample may be carry-over from other donors' samples.

V gene TRBV7-9 combines with J gene TRBJ2-1, with 14 positions matching TRBD2. Per germline, CDR1 SEHNR and CDR2 FQNEAQ (reference sequence). Losses at the gene ends were 5 bases for V and 0 bases for J; bases not matched to a gene: 6. There are 18 residues in the CDR3. CDR3 region: CASSMTSGRGPSYNEQFF. CDR3 sequence (DNA): TGTGCCAGCAGCATGACTAGCGGGAGGGGGCCCTCCTACAATGAGCAGTTCTTC.

This chain connects TRBV7-8 to TRBJ1-4; 8 bases line up with TRBD1. The ends lost 5 bases at V and 8 bases at J; junction bases unmatched: 4. This CDR3 contains 13 residues. Germline loops: CDR1 SGHVS, CDR2 FQNEAQ. CDR3 nucleotides: TGTGCCAGCAGCCAGGACAGGGACGAAAAACTGTTTTTT. Its translation is CASSQDRDEKLFF.

This clone was detected once. The chain links TRBV9 to TRBJ2-7; 7 bases match TRBD1. From germline, CDR1 is SGDLS and CDR2 YYNGEE. This CDR3 spans 15 amino acids. The V segment lost 4 bases and the J segment 4 bases; nucleotides outside the gene matches: 11. This chain's CDR3 is CASSPYPGTDYEQYF. CDR3 bases: TGTGCCAGCAGCCCGTACCCCGGGACAGATTACGAGCAGTACTTC.

The rearrangement links TRBV30 to TRBJ1-2; TRBD1 agrees at 8 bases. Germline lookup yields CDR1 GTSNPN and CDR2 SVGIG (reference sequence). Trimming removed 1 base from V and 5 bases from J; junction bases left unmatched: 12. The CDR3 extends over 16 amino acids. CDR3 residues: CAWSAPDREGEYGYTF. CDR3 sequence (DNA): TGTGCCTGGAGTGCCCCGGACAGGGAGGGGGAATATGGCTACACCTTC.

The chain couples TRBV19 to TRBJ2-7; 11 nucleotides align to TRBD1. V was pared by 5 bases and J by 0 bases, with 3 bases of the junction left unmatched. The CDR3 sequence is 15 residues long. From germline, CDR1 is LNHDA and CDR2 SQIVND (reference sequence). The CDR3 is CASSSGQGVSYEQYF. CDR3 nucleotide sequence: TGTGCCAGTAGTTCGGGACAGGGGGTCTCCTACGAGCAGTACTTC.

This chain connects TRBV5-1 to TRBJ2-2, with TRBD1 matching over 8 bases. V was pared by 4 bases and J by 4 bases, with 3 bases of the junction left unmatched. Germline V lookup: CDR1 SGHRS, CDR2 YFSETQ. This CDR3 region has 14 residues. In nucleotides, the CDR3 is TGCGCCAGCAGCCCGGACAGGGTCACCGGGGAGCTGTTTTTT. Its protein product is CASSPDRVTGELFF.

This clone was observed a few times. The V gene is TRBV10-3, the J gene TRBJ1-2; tentative D call: TRBD1 (6 bases). Between the trimmed V and J ends, which lost 5 bases and 6 bases, there was a span of 13 bases. The CDR3 is 13 amino acids. In germline, CDR1 is ENHRY, CDR2 SYGVKD. CDR3 coding DNA: TGTGCCATCAGTTACAGGGAGGGGAATGGCTACACCTTC. Protein: CAISYREGNGYTF.

V and J are TRBV11-2 and TRBJ2-5; TRBD2 might be the D (6 bases). The CDR3 is 14 amino acids. The V end lost 5 bases, the J end lost 9 bases, and 19 bases lay between the germline ends. Germline assignment: CDR1 SGHAT and CDR2 FQNNGV. This chain's CDR3 is CASSALSAPGAQYF. The CDR3 nucleotides are TGTGCCAGCAGCGCCCTCAGTGCGCCGGGGGCCCAGTACTTC.

The chain links TRBV7-7 to TRBJ2-5; 7 bases are a match to TRBD2. This CDR3 region has 15 residues. CDR1 and CDR2 (germline): SSHAT, FNYEAQ (reference sequence). With 1 base clipped from V and 2 bases from J, the junction kept 4 bases outside the gene matches. In DNA form, the CDR3 reads TGTGCCAGCAGCTTAGATCGAGCGGGGCAAGAGACCCAGTACTTC. Translation gives CASSLDRAGQETQYF. Together with reference TRBV7-7 and TRBJ2-5, the CDR3 gives the full variable domain: GAGVSQSPRYKVTKRGQDVTLRCDPISSHATLYWYQQALGQGPEFLTYFNYEAQPDKSGLPSDRFSAERPEGSISTLTIQRTEQRDSAMYRCASSLDRAGQETQYFGPGTRLLVL.

This clone was recorded once. The chain carries TRBV6-5 and TRBJ1-4; TRBD1 might be the D (6 bases). This CDR3 region has 15 residues. V was pared by 0 bases and J by 7 bases, with 12 bases between. Per germline, CDR1 MNHEY and CDR2 SVGAGI. The DNA of the CDR3 is TGTGCCAGCAGTTACTCCACAGGGTTGGCTGAAAAACTGTTTTTT. This encodes CASSYSTGLAEKLFF.

The chain links TRBV14 to TRBJ1-2; TRBD1 might be the D (6 bases). Looked up from germline, CDR1 is SGHDN and CDR2 is FVKESK. Trimming cost V 3 bases and J 5 bases, with 16 bases left between them. This CDR3 spans 15 amino acids. The CDR3 bases are TGTGCCAGCAGCCAGGGGGCCGGAACCGCTTATGGCTACACCTTC. Protein sequence: CASSQGAGTAYGYTF.

The V and J genes are TRBV5-1 and TRBJ2-7; 8 bases are shared with TRBD1. CDR1 and CDR2 from the germline V gene are SGHRS and YFSETQ. The V segment lost 5 bases and the J segment 3 bases; nucleotides outside the gene matches: 13. The CDR3 is 16 residues long. The CDR3 bases are TGCGCCAGCAGACCGAAAGCCGGGACAGGAAGCTACGAGCAGTACTTC. Translated, it gives CASRPKAGTGSYEQYF.

V usage is TRBV5-4 and J usage is TRBJ1-2, with 8 positions matching TRBD1. Trimming removed 4 bases from V and 6 bases from J; junction bases left unmatched: 14. Per germline, CDR1 SGHNT and CDR2 YYREEE (reference sequence). CDR3 length equals 16 residues. The CDR3 spells CASSGFRQGATNGYTF. The CDR3, as DNA: TGTGCCAGCAGCGGCTTCCGGCAGGGGGCGACTAATGGCTACACCTTC.

This clone was counted once. The rearrangement uses TRBV11-2 and TRBJ1-6; maybe TRBD1 (5 bases). Germline loops: CDR1 SGHAT, CDR2 FQNNGV. The CDR3 consists of 14 residues. V gave up 3 bases and J gave up 14 bases, with 17 bases separating them. Here the CDR3 reads CASSFQGTFLSLHF. The CDR3 bases are TGTGCCAGCAGCTTCCAGGGCACCTTCTTATCCCTCCACTTT. Based on the CDR3 plus reference TRBV11-2 and TRBJ1-6, the full variable domain is EAGVAQSPRYKIIEKRQSVAFWCNPISGHATLYWYQQILGQGPKLLIQFQNNGVVDDSQLPKDRFSAERLKGVDSTLKIQPAKLEDSAVYLCASSFQGTFLSLHFGNGTRLTVT.